The 31 T cell receptor beta chains listed next were all sequenced from one sample in a study of T cell repertoires in cytomegalovirus infection. TCRdb redid the calling of the reads with MiXCR, one entry per CDR3 protein. The sample has 200,000 to 250,000 distinct CDR3 sequences; roughly 22% are singletons. Specimen: CD8+ T cells from PBMCs. All receptors come from a human donor in good health (CMV status not recorded). Some clones in this sample may be carry-over from other donors' samples.

The genes are TRBV20-1 and TRBJ1-5, with D perhaps TRBD1 (6 bases). With 5 bases removed from V and 1 base from J, the gap between germline ends came to 18 bases. The germline gives CDR1 DFQATT, CDR2 SNEGSKA (reference sequence). This CDR3 has 16 residues. In DNA form, the CDR3 reads TGCAGTGCTCGCGCTGGGTTCCAGGGGAGCAATCAGCCCCAGCATTTT. It encodes CSARAGFQGSNQPQHF.

The chain carries TRBV7-9 and TRBJ1-4; D gene ambiguous. V lost 6 bases and J lost 3, with 11 bases in between. CDR1 and CDR2 (germline): SEHNR, FQNEAQ (reference sequence). CDR3 length: 14 amino acids. CDR3 in DNA: TGTGCCAGCAGTCTAGGCCTATCTAATGAAAAACTGTTTTTT. Protein: CASSLGLSNEKLFF. Full variable domain (rest looked up from reference TRBV7-9 and TRBJ1-4): DTGVSQNPRHKITKRGQNVTFRCDPISEHNRLYWYRQTLGQGPEFLTYFQNEAQLEKSRLLSDRFSAERPKGSFSTLEIQRTEQGDSAMYLCASSLGLSNEKLFFGSGTQLSVL.

In its sample, this clonotype was seen a few times. The chain is built from TRBV7-9 and TRBJ2-1; D perhaps matches TRBD2 (6 bases). The germline V gene has CDR1 SEHNR and CDR2 FQNEAQ (reference sequence). CDR3 length equals 15 residues. V lost 3 bases, J lost 5 bases, and 14 bases lay in between. The chain's CDR3 is CASSFSGSRDNEQFF. The CDR3 DNA reads TGTGCCAGCAGCTTTAGCGGTTCCAGGGACAATGAGCAGTTCTTC.

This clonotype was recorded many times. The chain links TRBV7-3 to TRBJ1-2; 7 bases map to TRBD1. The CDR3 extends over 15 amino acids. CDR1 and CDR2 from the germline V gene are SGHTA and FQGTGA. Trimming at V came to 3 bases and at J to 6 bases, leaving 10 bases not matched to a gene. The DNA of the CDR3 is TGTGCCAGCAGCTTCTCCCCAGGGGGGGTTGATGGCTACACCTTC. It yields the protein CASSFSPGGVDGYTF. Combining the CDR3 with reference TRBV7-3 and TRBJ1-2 gives the whole variable domain GAGVSQTPSNKVTEKGKYVELRCDPISGHTALYWYRQSLGQGPEFLIYFQGTGAADDSGLPNDRFFAVRPEGSVSTLKIQRTERGDSAVYLCASSFSPGGVDGYTFGSGTRLTVV.

This clonotype was seen at least ten times. The V and J genes are TRBV7-9 and TRBJ1-1; 7 nucleotides align to TRBD1. After removal of 5 bases from V and 4 bases from J, the junction contained 4 bases not matched to a gene. From germline, CDR1 is SEHNR and CDR2 FQNEAQ (reference sequence). This CDR3 is 13 amino acids long. The CDR3 DNA follows: TGTGCCAGCAGCGCACAGGGGAGCACTGAAGCTTTCTTT. Translating gives CASSAQGSTEAFF.

The chain has TRBV29-1 and TRBJ2-5; D assignment may be TRBD1 or TRBD2 (5 bases each). This CDR3 is 14 amino acids long. Trimming took off 0 bases at V and 0 bases at J, with 8 bases between the two ends. The germline V gene encodes CDR1 SQVTM and CDR2 ANQGSEA. As DNA, the CDR3 is TGCAGCGTTGAAGATTGGGGGTACCAAGAGACCCAGTACTTC. It translates to CSVEDWGYQETQYF.

This clonotype was detected many times. V gene TRBV7-6 combines with J gene TRBJ2-3; D perhaps matches TRBD2 (5 bases). CDR1 and CDR2 (germline): SGHVS, FNYEAQ. V lost 1 base and J 4 bases, leaving 9 bases between the germline ends. This CDR3 has 14 residues. As DNA, the CDR3 is TGTGCCAGCAGCTTAGTGGTAGCGTCAGATACGCAGTATTTT. Residues: CASSLVVASDTQYF.

The chain has TRBV7-9 and TRBJ2-2, with D possibly TRBD1 on 6 matching bases. V was clipped by 4 bases and J by 1 base, with 16 bases between them. Germline V gene sequence: CDR1 SEHNR, CDR2 FQNEAQ (reference sequence). This CDR3 has 17 amino acids. The CDR3 spells CASSSYSGHQNTGELFF. The CDR3 coding sequence is TGTGCCAGCAGCTCATACTCGGGACATCAGAACACCGGGGAGCTGTTTTTT.

This clonotype was found a few times. This chain joins TRBV29-1 and TRBJ1-2; D call uncertain. CDR3 length: 12 amino acids. Germline-derived CDR1 and CDR2 are SQVTM and ANQGSEA. The germline V and J ends were trimmed by 2 bases and 1 base, with 5 bases remaining between them. The CDR3: CSVEKINYGYTF. CDR3 DNA sequence: TGCAGCGTTGAAAAGATTAACTATGGCTACACCTTC. Full variable domain (outside the CDR3, taken from reference TRBV29-1 and TRBJ1-2): SAVISQKPSRDICQRGTSLTIQCQVDSQVTMMFWYRQQPGQSLTLIATANQGSEATYESGFVIDKFPISRPNLTFSTLTVSNMSPEDSSIYLCSVEKINYGYTFGSGTRLTVV.

DNA for the CDR3: TGTGCCAGCAGCGCTGGGGAGGCAGACCCTTGGGCCAAAAACATTCAGTACTTC. This encodes CASSAGEADPWAKNIQYF. The rearrangement uses TRBV9 and TRBJ2-4; TRBD2 is a possible D gene (6 bases). Deletions cut 3 bases from V and 1 base from J, with 20 bases between. Germline V lookup: CDR1 SGDLS, CDR2 YYNGEE. The CDR3 extends over 18 amino acids. The full variable domain, with the rest looked up from reference TRBV9 and TRBJ2-4, is DSGVTQTPKHLITATGQRVTLRCSPRSGDLSVYWYQQSLDQGLQFLIQYYNGEERAKGNILERFSAQQFPDLHSELNLSSLELGDSALYFCASSAGEADPWAKNIQYFGAGTRLSVL.

The chain links TRBV19 to TRBJ2-7; TRBD1 agrees at 7 bases. The germline CDR1 and CDR2 sequences are LNHDA and SQIVND (reference sequence). CDR3 size: 13 residues. The V and J ends lost 6 bases and 3 bases, in that order; junction bases with no gene match: 5. The CDR3, as DNA: TGTGCCAGTAGGGGGGACAGAAACTACGAGCAGTACTTC. The encoded protein is CASRGDRNYEQYF.

This clonotype was recorded at least ten times. The chain is built from TRBV5-5 and TRBJ1-2; D is ambiguous. Germline V gene lookup returns CDR1 SGHKS and CDR2 YYEKEE (reference sequence). The CDR3 covers 12 residues. Trimming took off 4 bases at V and 1 base at J, with 5 bases between the two ends. The CDR3 here is CASSPNNYGYTF. Written as DNA, the CDR3 is TGTGCCAGCAGCCCGAATAACTATGGCTACACCTTC.

This rearrangement joins TRBV12-3 or TRBV12-4 to TRBJ1-2; 9 bases fit TRBD1. The CDR3 runs to 16 residues. With V trimmed by 5 bases and J by 4 bases, 11 bases remained unmatched. CDR3 sequence reads: CASSPAGTGSLYGYTF. The CDR3 DNA reads as TGTGCCAGCAGTCCAGCCGGGACAGGGTCCCTCTATGGCTACACCTTC.

The V call is TRBV6-2 or TRBV6-3, the J call TRBJ2-7; 10 bases are a match to TRBD1. Germline V gives CDR1 MNHEY, CDR2 SVGEGT. V was clipped by 5 bases and J by 2 bases; unmatched bases: 3. This CDR3 has 14 amino acids. CDR3: CASSRQGATYEQYF. The CDR3 DNA sequence: TGTGCCAGCAGTCGACAGGGGGCAACCTACGAGCAGTACTTC.

The CDR3 spells CASSPPVPNWEQYF. In nucleotides, the CDR3 is TGTGCCAGCAGCCCCCCGGTCCCAAATTGGGAGCAGTACTTC. The rearrangement uses TRBV7-9 and TRBJ2-7; D is ambiguous. Germline V gene lookup returns CDR1 SEHNR and CDR2 FQNEAQ (reference sequence). Trimming cost V 5 bases and J 7 bases, with 18 bases left between them. CDR3 length equals 14 residues.

This clonotype was detected only a few times. The chain recombines TRBV29-1 with TRBJ2-1, with D unclear. The V end lost 7 bases, the J end lost 7 bases, and 8 bases lay between the germline ends. Germline V gene lookup returns CDR1 SQVTM and CDR2 ANQGSEA. This CDR3 has 10 residues. As DNA, the CDR3 is TGCAGCGGCGCAGGAAATGAGCAGTTCTTC. Protein: CSGAGNEQFF.

This clonotype has just a few counts. The chain uses TRBV29-1 and TRBJ2-7, with a weak D call TRBD1 (6 bases). The CDR3 loop spans 11 amino acids. Germline V gene data show CDR1 as SQVTM and CDR2 as ANQGSEA. Trimming left V 5 bases short and J 6 bases short, with 11 bases between. In DNA, the CDR3 is TGCAGCGTTTTACAGGGCGGCGAGCAGTACTTC. Amino acids: CSVLQGGEQYF.

This clonotype was observed a few times. The V gene is TRBV20-1, the J gene TRBJ1-2; 7 bases align to TRBD1. The trim removed 0 bases at V and 7 bases at J, leaving 8 bases unmatched. Germline V CDR1 and CDR2: DFQATT, SNEGSKA (reference sequence). The CDR3 sequence is 14 residues long. The DNA for the CDR3 is TGCAGTGCTAGAGATCTCACAGGGGAACGTGGCTACACCTTC. Amino acids: CSARDLTGERGYTF.

This clonotype was seen more than once but under ten times. This rearrangement joins TRBV6-5 to TRBJ2-5, with 11 bases that match TRBD1. This CDR3 region has 15 residues. V dropped 0 bases and J dropped 9; count of bases not matched to a gene: 6. Germline CDR1 reads MNHEY; CDR2 reads SVGAGI. CDR3 bases: TGTGCCAGCAGTTACTCGGGGGACAGGGGGATGGCCCAGTACTTC. Translated: CASSYSGDRGMAQYF.

The genes are TRBV2 and TRBJ2-1, with no clear D. Trimming removed 7 bases from V and 6 bases from J, with 10 bases in between. Germline values: CDR1 SNHLY, CDR2 FYNNEI. The CDR3 totals 12 residues. The DNA for the CDR3 is TGTGCCAGCAATGGTGAAGGCAATGAGCAGTTCTTC. Its translation is CASNGEGNEQFF.

This clonotype turned up a few times. The germline gene is not matched at one end of the junction; a read error may be the cause. The V and J genes are TRBV7-9 and TRBJ2-5; D is ambiguous. The germline gives CDR1 SEHNR, CDR2 FQNEAQ (reference sequence). The CDR3 covers 12 residues. CDR3 residues: CASSPPGFSLDF. For the CDR3, the DNA is TGTGCCAGCAGCCCCCCAGGTTTTTCCCTCGACTTC.

This clonotype appeared a few times. The rearrangement uses TRBV20-1 and TRBJ2-3; D unresolved. V was shortened by 4 bases and J by 2 bases, with 13 bases between the two germline ends. From germline, CDR1 is DFQATT and CDR2 SNEGSKA (reference sequence). The CDR3 is 14 amino acids. CDR3 sequence reads: CSAIMPPFTDTQYF. In DNA form, the CDR3 reads TGCAGTGCTATCATGCCCCCCTTCACAGATACGCAGTATTTT.

The chain uses TRBV12-3 or TRBV12-4 and TRBJ2-5, with 9 bases fitting TRBD2. After removal of 5 bases from V and 6 bases from J, the junction contained 7 bases not matched to a gene. This CDR3 has 14 amino acids. CDR3 sequence (DNA): TGTGCCAGCAGTCCAATAGCGGGGGCTCAGACCCAGTACTTC. Its protein product is CASSPIAGAQTQYF.

This clonotype was observed a handful of times. This chain joins TRBV25-1 and TRBJ2-3; 13 bases fit TRBD2. Germline V gives CDR1 MGHDK, CDR2 SYGVNS. The CDR3 consists of 19 residues. V gave up 6 bases and J gave up 4 bases; unmatched junction bases: 16. CDR3 in amino acids: CASSPVVTSGGSWPDTQYF. The DNA for the CDR3 is TGTGCCAGCAGCCCTGTCGTGACTAGCGGGGGGTCCTGGCCAGATACGCAGTATTTT.

At least ten counts were recorded for this clonotype. This chain connects TRBV7-2 to TRBJ2-3, with 12 nucleotides matching TRBD2. J lost 6 bases, V lost 5 bases, and 9 bases had no gene match. From germline, CDR1 is SGHTA and CDR2 FQGNSA. The CDR3 spans 16 residues. CDR3 in amino acids: CASSIWTSGVSDTQYF. As DNA, the CDR3 is TGTGCCAGCAGCATTTGGACTAGCGGGGTATCGGATACGCAGTATTTT.

Of note for this clonotype: A much larger clonotype is one base distant, so this may be a read error. This chain uses TRBV12-3 or TRBV12-4 with TRBJ1-1; D is ambiguous. The CDR3 is 15 residues long. Trimming left V 0 bases short and J 0 bases short, with 8 bases between. Written as DNA, the CDR3 is TGTGCCAGCAGTTTAGCTCAGGTTATGAACACTGAAGCTTTCTTT. As protein: CASSLAQVMNTEAFF.

Many counts were recorded for this clonotype. The chain has TRBV7-9 and TRBJ2-5; D remains unclear. V lost 1 base to trimming and J lost 5 bases, with 11 bases between them. CDR1 is SEHNR, CDR2 FQNEAQ, per germline (reference sequence). The CDR3 is 14 amino acids. The CDR3 sequence is CASSLDPQSETQYF. The CDR3 coding sequence is TGTGCCAGCAGCTTAGATCCGCAGTCGGAGACCCAGTACTTC.

The gene calls are TRBV7-9 and TRBJ2-1; D is unclear. Germline loops: CDR1 SEHNR, CDR2 FQNEAQ (reference sequence). Trimming left V 5 bases short and J 5 bases short, with 7 bases between. This CDR3 has 12 residues. In DNA form, the CDR3 reads TGTGCCAGCAGCCAAGGCCACAATGAGCAGTTCTTC. Its translation is CASSQGHNEQFF.

The V call is TRBV19, the J call TRBJ1-5; 11 nucleotides align to TRBD1. CDR3 length equals 15 residues. Germline V CDR1 and CDR2: LNHDA, SQIVND (reference sequence). V shed 4 bases, J shed 7 bases, and the junction held 6 bases outside the gene matches. The CDR3 loop reads CASSTGQGAGQPQHF. The CDR3, as DNA: TGTGCCAGTAGTACCGGACAGGGGGCGGGACAGCCCCAGCATTTT.

This clonotype was observed a handful of times. The rearrangement uses TRBV12-3 or TRBV12-4 and TRBJ2-5; TRBD1 matches 7 bases. The J segment lost 1 base and the V segment lost 2 bases, leaving 7 bases of the junction unmatched. This CDR3 is built from 16 residues. Here the CDR3 reads CASSLSHRGSQETQYF. The CDR3 nucleotides are TGTGCCAGCAGTTTATCCCACAGGGGAAGCCAAGAGACCCAGTACTTC.

This clonotype came up many times. The gene calls are TRBV27 and TRBJ1-5, with unresolved D. This CDR3 region has 14 residues. The germline gives CDR1 MNHEY, CDR2 SMNVEV (reference sequence). The V end lost 5 bases, the J end lost 7 bases, and 15 bases lay between the germline ends. CDR3 amino acids: CASSPGPGGQPQHF. The CDR3 region has the DNA TGTGCCAGCAGTCCCGGCCCCGGAGGACAGCCCCAGCATTTT.